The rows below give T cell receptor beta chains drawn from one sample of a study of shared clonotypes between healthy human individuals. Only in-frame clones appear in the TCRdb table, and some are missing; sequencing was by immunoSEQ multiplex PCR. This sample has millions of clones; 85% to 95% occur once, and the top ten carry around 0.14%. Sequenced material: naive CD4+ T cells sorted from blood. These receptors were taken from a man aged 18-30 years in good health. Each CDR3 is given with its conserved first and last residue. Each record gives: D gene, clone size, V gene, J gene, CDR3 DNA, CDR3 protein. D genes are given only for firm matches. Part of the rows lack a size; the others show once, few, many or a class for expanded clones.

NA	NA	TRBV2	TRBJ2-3	TGTGCCAGCAGACCATACGGGGGGCTAGATACGCAGTATTTT	CASRPYGGLDTQYF
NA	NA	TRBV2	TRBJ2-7	TGTGCCAGCAGTGAAGAACGGCCTGGCGAGCAGTACTTC	CASSEERPGEQYF
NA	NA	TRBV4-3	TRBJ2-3	TGCGCCAGCAGCCAAGATCTGAAGCCAGGTGGAAGCACAGATACGCAGTATTTT	CASSQDLKPGGSTDTQYF
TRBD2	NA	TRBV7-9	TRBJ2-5	TGTGCCAGCAGCCCACGTGGACTAGCGGGAGTTCGGGAGACCCAGTACTTC	CASSPRGLAGVRETQYF
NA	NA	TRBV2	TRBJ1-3	TGTGCCAGCAGTGTGGATTACACCATATATTTT	CASSVDYTIYF
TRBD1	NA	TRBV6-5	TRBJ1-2	TGTGCCAGCAAGAAGGACAGGGGGCCTGGGGGCTACACCTTC	CASKKDRGPGGYTF
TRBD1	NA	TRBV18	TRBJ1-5	TGTGCCAGCTCACCACAGGGGGCGTACGGCCAGCCCCAGCATTTT	CASSPQGAYGQPQHF
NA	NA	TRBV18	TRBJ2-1	TGTGCCAGCTCACCGGAACAGAACTACAATGAGCAGTTCTTC	CASSPEQNYNEQFF
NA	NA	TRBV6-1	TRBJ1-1	TGTGCCAGCAGTGAAGGTGGGACGGTGAACACTGAAGCTTTCTTT	CASSEGGTVNTEAFF
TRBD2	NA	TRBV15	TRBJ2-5	TGTGCCACCAGGGGCAGCGGGGGGCCTGAAGAGACCCAGTACTTC	CATRGSGGPEETQYF
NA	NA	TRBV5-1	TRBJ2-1	TGCGCCAGCAGAGGAGGGGAGATATACAATGAGCAGTTCTTC	CASRGGEIYNEQFF
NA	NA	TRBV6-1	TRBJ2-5	TGTGCCAGCAGTGAGCGAGAGACCCAGTACTTC	CASSERETQYF
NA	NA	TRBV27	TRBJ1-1	TGTGCCAGCAGCCATCGTAGGGGCGTGAACACTGAAGCTTTCTTT	CASSHRRGVNTEAFF
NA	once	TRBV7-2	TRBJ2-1	TGTGCCAGCAGCTTAGGACTACCTCAGGATAGGTTCTTC	CASSLGLPQDRFF
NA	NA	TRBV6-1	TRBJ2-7	TGTGCCAGCAGTTCCATGACCGAGCAGTACTTC	CASSSMTEQYF
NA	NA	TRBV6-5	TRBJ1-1	TGTGCCAGCAGTTACGTTGGGGGGCTAGACACTGAAGCTTTCTTT	CASSYVGGLDTEAFF
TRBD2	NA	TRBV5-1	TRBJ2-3	TGCGCCAGCAGCCTAGGAACTAGCGGGGGAGGAGATACGCAGTATTTT	CASSLGTSGGGDTQYF
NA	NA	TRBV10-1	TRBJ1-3	TGCGCCAGCAGTGAGTCGGCAGGACACTCTGGAAACACCATATATTTT	CASSESAGHSGNTIYF
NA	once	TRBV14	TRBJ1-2	TGTGCCAGCAGCCAAGATACAGGAGACTTCAACTATGGCTACACCTTC	CASSQDTGDFNYGYTF
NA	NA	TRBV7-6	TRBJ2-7	TGTGCCAGCAGCCGCGGTAGGGCCCCCTACGAGCAGTACTTC	CASSRGRAPYEQYF
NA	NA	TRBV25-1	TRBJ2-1	TGTGCCAGCCAAGGGTTAACACACTCCTACAATGAGCAGTTCTTC	CASQGLTHSYNEQFF
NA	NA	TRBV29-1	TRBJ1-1	TGCAGCGTTGAAAATAGCTTGAACACTGAAGCTTTCTTT	CSVENSLNTEAFF
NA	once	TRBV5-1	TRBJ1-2	TGCGCCAGCAGTCGCACGGGGGCGGATGGCTACACCTTC	CASSRTGADGYTF
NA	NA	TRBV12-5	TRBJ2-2	TGTGCTAGTGGTTTGGTTGGAGGGGGAGAGACCGGGGAGCTGTTTTTT	CASGLVGGGETGELFF
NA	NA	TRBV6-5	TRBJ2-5	TGTGCCAGCAAGAGGGCCGCAAAAGAGACCCAGTACTTC	CASKRAAKETQYF
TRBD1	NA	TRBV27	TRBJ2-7	TGTGCCAGCAGTTTGACAGGGGGCTTAACCGACGAGCAGTACTTC	CASSLTGGLTDEQYF